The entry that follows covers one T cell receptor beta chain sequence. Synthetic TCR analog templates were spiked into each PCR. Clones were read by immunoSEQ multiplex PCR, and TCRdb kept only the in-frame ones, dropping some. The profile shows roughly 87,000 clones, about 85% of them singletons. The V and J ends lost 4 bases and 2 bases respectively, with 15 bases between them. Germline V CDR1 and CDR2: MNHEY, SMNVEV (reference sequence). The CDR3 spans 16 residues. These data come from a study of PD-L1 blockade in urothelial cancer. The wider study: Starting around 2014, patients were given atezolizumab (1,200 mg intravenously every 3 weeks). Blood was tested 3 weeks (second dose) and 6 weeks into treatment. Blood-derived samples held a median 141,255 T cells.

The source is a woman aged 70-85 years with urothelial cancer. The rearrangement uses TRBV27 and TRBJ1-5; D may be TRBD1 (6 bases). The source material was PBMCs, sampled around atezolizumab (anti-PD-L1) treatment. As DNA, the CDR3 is TGTGCCAGCAGTTCCTACAGGGTAAGGGGCAATCAGCCCCAGCATTTT. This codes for CASSSYRVRGNQPQHF.